The rows below give T cell receptor beta chains drawn from one sample of a study of PD-1 blockade in classical Hodgkin lymphoma. Profiled with immunoSEQ multiplex PCR; TCRdb holds only in-frame clones, not every one. The sample yields around 43,000 clones, about 77% seen once. The sample in question was peripheral blood mononuclear cells (PBMCs), obtained at baseline. These receptors all come from a human donor with classical Hodgkin lymphoma. Each CDR3 is given without its conserved first and last residue. The order of the fields is V gene, CDR3 protein.

v_call: TRBV5-6; cdr3_aa: ASSLVDGYEQY
v_call: TRBV5-4; cdr3_aa: ASSWGAQGTQY
v_call: TRBV28; cdr3_aa: ASSLTGERNQPQH
v_call: TRBV4-1; cdr3_aa: ASSAGSRIELF
v_call: TRBV5-8; cdr3_aa: ASQVEEGLNTEAF
v_call: TRBV7-6; cdr3_aa: ASSRDPGSYEQY
v_call: TRBV5-6; cdr3_aa: ASSLEQDGNSPLH
v_call: TRBV6-5; cdr3_aa: ASSYSRVAAEAF
v_call: TRBV15; cdr3_aa: ATHPDLGSSYGYT
v_call: TRBV6-5; cdr3_aa: ASRGGDRTQY
v_call: TRBV7-9; cdr3_aa: ASSSPGLAATGELF
v_call: TRBV2; cdr3_aa: ASRTLELGAEQY
v_call: TRBV2; cdr3_aa: ARRESHRDEQY
v_call: TRBV19; cdr3_aa: ASSGSSPLH
v_call: TRBV4-1; cdr3_aa: ASSQVVGAEDTEAF
v_call: TRBV18; cdr3_aa: ASSPREGPRNTIY
v_call: TRBV19; cdr3_aa: ASRDSFYEQY
v_call: TRBV4-3; cdr3_aa: ASSQVVEQEAAF
v_call: TRBV13; cdr3_aa: ASCLGMNTEAF
v_call: TRBV7-6; cdr3_aa: ASSLSGLRNTIY
v_call: TRBV4-3; cdr3_aa: ASSQGGAGIGEQY
v_call: TRBV18; cdr3_aa: ASNQGSNQPQH
v_call: TRBV7-2; cdr3_aa: ASSSGPGGQF
v_call: TRBV19; cdr3_aa: ASSPSGSGGAETQY
v_call: TRBV7-9; cdr3_aa: ASSQVGGSPLH